This T cell receptor (beta chain) is from a study of T-cell memory formation after mild COVID-19. Each CDR3 protein is one row after TCRdb ran MiXCR on the 5' RACE reads. The sample contains 150,000 to 200,000 distinct CDR3 sequences, around 13% of which appear only once. Germline assignment: CDR1 SQVTM and CDR2 ANQGSEA. Trimming cost V 6 bases and J 6 bases; bases outside gene matches: 11. CDR3 length: 14 residues. The TCR comes from an adult woman who had mild COVID-19 (a few samples of this study predate the infection). Cell type and time point are not known. The sequencing sample was made of PBMCs or a T cell subset sorted from them (not recorded which). This chain joins TRBV29-1 and TRBJ2-7; 10 bases fit TRBD1. The CDR3 DNA reads as TGCAGCGTAGCCCTCGGGACAGGGGTAATCGAGCAGTACTTC. As protein: CSVALGTGVIEQYF.